A single T cell receptor beta chain is shown here with its context. Its antigen remains unknown. The data are from a study of post-analysis software for immune sequencing data. Study conclusions and caveats: Multiple sclerosis was associated with a significant reduction in normalized Chao1 diversity relative to controls. Co-batched samples clustered tightly together by F measure. Controls showed lower frequencies than patients for 5 or 6 TRBV segments, and TRBV5-6, TRBV5-1 and TRBV20-1 were among these.

The library was made from cDNA and included unique molecular identifiers. Input amounts of 1 to 10 million T cells were used. These gave roughly 500,000 cDNA molecules, so each molecule approximated one T cell. TCRdb processed the PCR reads anew with MiXCR; each CDR3 protein has one entry. This table holds more than 500,000 distinct CDR3 sequences, 30% to 40% found once. V lost 6 bases to trimming and J lost 6 bases, with 8 bases between them. The CDR3 is 11 amino acids. The germline gives CDR1 MNHEY, CDR2 SVGAGI. The gene calls are TRBV6-5 and TRBJ2-5, with D unresolved. The specimen was blood. The sequence derives from a girl aged 2-17 years with multiple sclerosis. CDR3 amino acids: CASSRGKTQYF. The CDR3 DNA follows: TGTGCCAGCAGCAGAGGAAAGACCCAGTACTTC.